The clone carrying this T cell receptor (beta chain) has just one count. This sample also contains other DNA sequences that code for the same CDR3. This sample was included in a study of blood T cell repertoires in COVID-19. The CDR3 is made up of 13 amino acids. The germline V and J ends were trimmed by 6 bases and 2 bases, with 8 bases remaining between them. CDR1 and CDR2 (germline): SGHTA, FQGNSA. In the original workflow: Estimation of nucleated cell counts was performed using reference gene primer amplification. The repertoire was sequenced with immunoSEQ multiplex PCR; TCRdb's copy has only in-frame clones and lacks some. Clonal size and the V and J genes are those of that table, whereas D and trimming came from the DNA. The repertoire holds 350,000 to 450,000 clones, with 70% to 90% as singletons.

Material for sequencing was PBMCs or T cells enriched from blood (not recorded which). The receptor's source is a woman aged 18-30 years who had been exposed to COVID-19. V is TRBV7-2 and J is TRBJ1-3; D might be TRBD1 (6 bases). The CDR3 DNA reads TGTGCCAGCAGACAGGGAGCTGGAAACACCATATATTTT. Translated: CASRQGAGNTIYF. The full variable domain, completed using reference TRBV7-2 and TRBJ1-3, is GAGVSQSPSNKVTEKGKDVELRCDPISGHTALYWYRQSLGQGLEFLIYFQGNSAPDKSGLPSDRFSAERTGGSVSTLTIQRTQQEDSAVYLCASRQGAGNTIYFGEGSWLTVV.